The TCR beta chain described here comes from a study of molecular identifiers for immune sequencing clone quantification. Findings of the study overall: Effector cells kept over 97% of their molecules in clones above 20 RNA copies, while naive cells kept under 1% there. For highly expanded clones, sizes could be underestimated when identical TCR molecules share a barcode.

Sorting was used to obtain naive CD8 T cells (CD8+CD4-CCR7+CD45RA+). Methods described previously, with TCR primers listed, were used for bulk TCR libraries. TCRdb recomputed calls from the PCR reads with MiXCR, one row per CDR3 protein. The sample has under 650,000 distinct CDR3 sequences; just under 20% are singletons. This CDR3 is built from 14 residues. Trimming stripped 4 bases from V and 0 bases from J, with 10 bases between. The germline gives CDR1 MNHEY, CDR2 SVGEGT. With regard to this clonotype: Antigen unknown.

The chain links TRBV6-2 or TRBV6-3 to TRBJ2-7, with D perhaps TRBD1 (6 bases). The sequence derives from a human donor in good health. Some libraries in this study had Jurkat cell RNA spiked in. Sequencing was carried out using naive CD8+ T cells from blood, with Jurkat cell RNA spiked in. Subset denoted: FACS-sorted CD8+CD4-CCR7+CD45RA+ naive T cells. The DNA of the CDR3 is TGTGCCAGCAGTTGGGACATAAACTCCTACGAGCAGTACTTC. Amino acids: CASSWDINSYEQYF.